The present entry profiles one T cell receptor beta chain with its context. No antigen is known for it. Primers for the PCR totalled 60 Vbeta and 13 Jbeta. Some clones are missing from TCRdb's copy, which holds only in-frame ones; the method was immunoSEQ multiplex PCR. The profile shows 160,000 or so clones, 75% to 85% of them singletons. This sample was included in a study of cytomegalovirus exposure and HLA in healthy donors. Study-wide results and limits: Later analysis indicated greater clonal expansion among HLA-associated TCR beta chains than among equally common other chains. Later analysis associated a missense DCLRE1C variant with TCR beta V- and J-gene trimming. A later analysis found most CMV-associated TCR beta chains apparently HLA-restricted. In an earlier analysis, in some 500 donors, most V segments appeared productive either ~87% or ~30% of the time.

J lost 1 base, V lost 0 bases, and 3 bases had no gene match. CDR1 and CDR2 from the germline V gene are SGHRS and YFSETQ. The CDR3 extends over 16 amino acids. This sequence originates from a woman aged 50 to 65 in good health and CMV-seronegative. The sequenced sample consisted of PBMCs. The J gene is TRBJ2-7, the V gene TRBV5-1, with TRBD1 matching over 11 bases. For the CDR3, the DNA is TGCGCCAGCAGCTTGGGGGGACAGGGGGTATCCTACGAGCAGTACTTC. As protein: CASSLGGQGVSYEQYF.